Following are 2 T cell receptor beta chains from one sample sequenced in a study of Ad26.COV2.S vaccination and SARS-CoV-2 variants. Noted treatment: roughly 19 received Ad26.COV2.S at low or high dose, single or two shots; roughly five received placebo; per-sample allocation not given. The samples date from day 63 after the first vaccine or placebo injection. Here immunoSEQ multiplex PCR was the method, and the copy in TCRdb shows in-frame clones only, minus some. The top ten clones hold around 3.6% of a sample with approximately 410,000 clones, roughly 90% of them seen once. Source: peripheral blood, taken in a trial of Ad26.COV2.S vaccine versus placebo. These receptors all come from a person aged 18-65 years who received the Ad26.COV2.S COVID-19 vaccine or a placebo.

The rearrangement links TRBV11-2 to TRBJ2-7; tentative D call: TRBD2 (6 bases). The CDR3 totals 15 residues. The germline gives CDR1 SGHAT, CDR2 FQNNGV. V lost 4 bases to trimming and J lost 0 bases, with 13 bases between them. CDR3 protein: CASSYERGSSYEQYF. The CDR3 DNA reads TGTGCCAGCAGCTACGAACGGGGGTCCTCCTACGAGCAGTACTTC.

This clone has more than one count but fewer than ten. The chain couples TRBV10-3 to TRBJ2-1; the match to TRBD2 covers 8 bases. The germline gives CDR1 ENHRY, CDR2 SYGVKD. Losses at the gene ends were 11 bases for V and 5 bases for J; bases not matched to a gene: 14. This CDR3 has 15 amino acids. The CDR3 region has the DNA TGTGCCGTTCCCGACACTCAGCGGGGGAACAATGAGCAGTTCTTC. It yields the protein CAVPDTQRGNNEQFF.